Each of the 32 T cell receptor beta chains below was sequenced from the same sample in a study of identical twins. TCRdb fed the 5' RACE reads into MiXCR, producing one record per CDR3 protein. In the table there are approximately 700,000 distinct CDR3 sequences, roughly 6% of which are singletons. Sequencing input: naive T cells sorted from blood. These receptors originate from a man younger than 30 in good health.

This clonotype was seen many times. This chain uses TRBV7-9 with TRBJ2-3; 7 nucleotides agree with TRBD2. Germline V gene lookup returns CDR1 SEHNR and CDR2 FQNEAQ (reference sequence). The ends lost 4 bases at V and 7 bases at J; junction bases unmatched: 8. The CDR3 runs 14 residues. CDR3 nucleotides: TGTGCCAGCAGCTCGACCGGGACTACTAATACGCAGTATTTT. Translated: CASSSTGTTNTQYF. The full variable domain, rest sourced from reference TRBV7-9 and TRBJ2-3, is DTGVSQNPRHKITKRGQNVTFRCDPISEHNRLYWYRQTLGQGPEFLTYFQNEAQLEKSRLLSDRFSAERPKGSFSTLEIQRTEQGDSAMYLCASSSTGTTNTQYFGPGTRLTVL.

This clonotype was found a few times. This chain uses TRBV7-6 with TRBJ1-5; TRBD1 might be the D (5 bases). Germline assignment: CDR1 SGHVS and CDR2 FNYEAQ. The CDR3 has 13 residues. The V end lost 0 bases, the J end lost 6 bases, and 6 bases lay between the germline ends. The CDR3, as DNA: TGTGCCAGCAGCTTAGCCGGGACTCAGCCCCAGCATTTT. Residues: CASSLAGTQPQHF.

CDR3 bases: TGTGCCAGCAGCGTTGCCGGGACTAGCGAAGCCTACGAGCAGTACTTC. It codes for CASSVAGTSEAYEQYF. V usage is TRBV7-2 and J usage is TRBJ2-7; 10 bases are a match to TRBD2. CDR3 length: 16 residues. V lost 5 bases, J lost 2 bases, and 9 bases stayed unmatched. The germline CDR1 and CDR2 sequences are SGHTA and FQGNSA.

This clonotype was counted many times. The chain carries TRBV12-3 or TRBV12-4 and TRBJ1-5, with no clear D. This CDR3 spans 15 amino acids. Trimming left V 2 bases short and J 2 bases short, with 10 bases between. CDR3 sequence reads: CASSLWGFGNQPQHF. The CDR3 DNA sequence: TGTGCCAGCAGTTTATGGGGTTTCGGCAATCAGCCCCAGCATTTT.

The rearrangement uses TRBV10-3 and TRBJ2-2, with TRBD1 matching 7 bases. The CDR3 contains 18 residues. The V gene end was trimmed by 2 bases and the J gene end by 1 base; junction bases not matched to a gene: 10. Germline CDR1 reads ENHRY; CDR2 reads SYGVKD. The CDR3 spells CAISEPKGARGNTGELFF. In nucleotides, the CDR3 is TGTGCCATCAGTGAGCCGAAGGGGGCCCGGGGGAACACCGGGGAGCTGTTTTTT.

This clonotype was seen ten or more times. The rearrangement uses TRBV11-2 and TRBJ1-1; D is perhaps TRBD1 (5 bases). Germline V CDR1 and CDR2: SGHAT, FQNNGV. This CDR3 spans 14 amino acids. V lost 5 bases and J lost 3, with 13 bases in between. CDR3 nucleotide sequence: TGTGCCAGCAGCCCCACAGGTGGGGACACTGAAGCTTTCTTT. It specifies CASSPTGGDTEAFF.

This clonotype showed up just a few times. The gene calls are TRBV10-3 and TRBJ2-1; 15 bases fit TRBD2. CDR1 is ENHRY and CDR2 is SYGVKD in the germline V gene. The CDR3 has 18 amino acids. The V and J ends lost 6 bases and 1 base, in that order; junction bases with no gene match: 7. CDR3 sequence: CAISRTSGRAGSYNEQFF. CDR3 sequence (DNA): TGTGCCATCAGCCGGACTAGCGGGAGGGCCGGTTCCTACAATGAGCAGTTCTTC.

This clonotype was observed a few times. V is TRBV7-8 and J is TRBJ2-5; D perhaps matches TRBD2 (6 bases). The CDR3 extends over 16 amino acids. Germline lookup yields CDR1 SGHVS and CDR2 FQNEAQ. Between the trimmed V and J ends, which lost 5 bases and 1 base, there was a span of 17 bases. CDR3 protein: CASSPRRIGGQETQYF. The CDR3 DNA follows: TGTGCCAGCAGCCCACGGCGGATCGGGGGCCAAGAGACCCAGTACTTC. The full variable domain, its missing parts supplied by reference TRBV7-8 and TRBJ2-5, is GAGVSQSPRYKVAKRGQDVALRCDPISGHVSLFWYQQALGQGPEFLTYFQNEAQLDKSGLPSDRFFAERPEGSVSTLKIQRTQQEDSAVYLCASSPRRIGGQETQYFGPGTRLLVL.

This clonotype was detected many times. CDR3 nucleotide sequence: TGCGCCAGCAGCCAAGTCCCAGCGGGAAGGGATTCCTACAATGAGCAGTTCTTC. Its protein is CASSQVPAGRDSYNEQFF. The chain employs TRBV4-1 and TRBJ2-1, with TRBD2 identical over 7 bases. V dropped 1 base and J dropped 1; count of bases not matched to a gene: 10. The germline CDR1 and CDR2 sequences are MGHRA and YSYEKL. This CDR3 contains 18 residues.

Many counts were recorded for this clonotype. This chain connects TRBV20-1 to TRBJ2-3, with 9 bases lining up with TRBD1. Per germline, CDR1 DFQATT and CDR2 SNEGSKA (reference sequence). V lost 1 base and J lost 4; bases outside the gene matches: 9. This CDR3 is built from 16 residues. The CDR3 nucleotides read TGCAGTGCTAGAGTAAGGCGTGGACAGGGGTCAGATACGCAGTATTTT. This encodes CSARVRRGQGSDTQYF.

This clonotype was counted at least ten times. The gene calls are TRBV24-1 and TRBJ1-5, with D possibly TRBD1 on 6 matching bases. Trimming took 4 bases from V and 0 from J, leaving 9 bases between them. The CDR3 contains 15 residues. Germline CDR1 reads KGHDR; CDR2 reads SFDVKD. As DNA, the CDR3 is TGTGCCACCAGTGAAACAGGGAATAGCAATCAGCCCCAGCATTTT. It codes for CATSETGNSNQPQHF.

The CDR3 DNA is TGTGCCAGCAGGTCAACAGGGGGATTTGAGCAGTTCTTC. This gives the protein CASRSTGGFEQFF. This chain connects TRBV3-1 to TRBJ2-1, with 8 bases that match TRBD1. Germline lookup yields CDR1 LGHDT and CDR2 YNNKEL (reference sequence). With V trimmed by 6 bases and J by 9 bases, 7 bases remained unmatched. This CDR3 has 13 residues.

This chain's CDR3 is CASSQGSLRGSKNIQYF. The CDR3 DNA reads as TGTGCCAGCAGCCAAGGGTCTCTGCGGGGGTCCAAAAACATTCAGTACTTC. This rearrangement joins TRBV3-1 to TRBJ2-4, with 7 bases lining up with TRBD2. The CDR3 is made up of 17 amino acids. Trimming cost V 1 base and J 2 bases; bases outside gene matches: 8. Germline V lookup: CDR1 LGHDT, CDR2 YNNKEL (reference sequence).

V is TRBV19 and J is TRBJ2-2; TRBD2 is a possible D gene (6 bases). Germline CDR1 and CDR2: LNHDA and SQIVND (reference sequence). CDR3 length: 13 residues. V was pared by 4 bases and J by 10 bases, with 13 bases between. The CDR3 sequence is CASSTTSHAELFF. CDR3 coding DNA: TGTGCCAGTAGTACCACTAGCCACGCGGAGCTGTTTTTT.

This clonotype was seen many times. The chain couples TRBV20-1 to TRBJ2-3, with D maybe TRBD2 (5 bases). V lost 3 bases, J lost 0 bases, and 16 bases lay in between. Germline CDR1 is DFQATT and CDR2 is SNEGSKA (reference sequence). The CDR3 extends over 16 amino acids. CDR3 DNA sequence: TGCAGTGCTAGCCGGGCTCTAGCAGTTAGCACAGATACGCAGTATTTT. This encodes CSASRALAVSTDTQYF.

This clonotype came up a few times. This chain links TRBV28 with TRBJ2-7; no reliable D call. V gave up 1 base and J gave up 3 bases, with 13 bases separating them. The CDR3 is 15 residues long. The germline CDR1 and CDR2 sequences are MDHEN and SYDVKM. CDR3: CASSLFLSSGYEQYF. CDR3 DNA: TGTGCCAGCAGTTTATTTCTATCCAGTGGCTACGAGCAGTACTTC.

As for this clonotype: This may be a read error, as it is one base from a much larger clone. This rearrangement joins TRBV5-6 to TRBJ2-7; D is uncertain. V lost 6 bases and J 2 bases, leaving 15 bases between the germline ends. This CDR3 comprises 14 residues. The germline V gene has CDR1 SGHDT and CDR2 YYEEEE. CDR3 region: CASNSYVGAYEQYF. The DNA of the CDR3 is TGTGCCAGCAACTCATATGTCGGAGCCTACGAGCAGTACTTC.

There are many counts of this clonotype. V gene TRBV10-3 combines with J gene TRBJ1-2; 9 bases match TRBD1. In germline, CDR1 is ENHRY, CDR2 SYGVKD. V was pared by 10 bases and J by 3 bases, with 6 bases of the junction left unmatched. The CDR3 runs 13 residues. CDR3 in DNA: TGTGCCACTAAAAGGGACAGGGACTATGGCTACACCTTC. This codes for CATKRDRDYGYTF.

V usage is TRBV6-1 and J usage is TRBJ1-5; TRBD1 matches 8 bases. Germline trimming cut 8 bases from V and 7 bases from J; bases unmatched to any gene: 13. Looked up from germline, CDR1 is MNHNS and CDR2 is SASEGT. This CDR3 region has 15 residues. The CDR3 region has the DNA TGTGCCAGCCGTCCCGAGACAGGGGCTCGACAGCCCCAGCATTTT. As protein: CASRPETGARQPQHF.

This sequence joins TRBV20-1 and TRBJ1-5; no definite D call. Germline assignment: CDR1 DFQATT and CDR2 SNEGSKA (reference sequence). The CDR3 runs to 13 residues. Written as DNA, the CDR3 is TGCAGCTCCCCGGGGTCCCGCAATCAGCCCCAGCATTTT. Protein: CSSPGSRNQPQHF.

This clonotype has just a few counts. CDR3 region: CASNKKGSYNEQFF. In DNA form, the CDR3 reads TGTGCCAGCAACAAAAAGGGGAGCTACAATGAGCAGTTCTTC. The rearrangement joins TRBV7-2 to TRBJ2-1; D tentatively reads TRBD1 or TRBD2 (5 bases each). V gave up 7 bases and J gave up 3 bases, with 13 bases separating them. Germline CDR1 is SGHTA and CDR2 is FQGNSA. The CDR3 runs to 14 residues.

This clonotype has more than one count but fewer than ten. The rearrangement links TRBV12-3 or TRBV12-4 to TRBJ2-7; TRBD2 is a possible D gene (6 bases). Trimming took 4 bases from V and 0 from J, leaving 19 bases between them. This CDR3 contains 17 residues. CDR3 bases: TGTGCCAGCAGTTGGAATCCAACGGGACTCTTCTCCTACGAGCAGTACTTC. It yields the protein CASSWNPTGLFSYEQYF.

This clonotype was seen repeatedly, ten times or more. This sequence joins TRBV5-5 and TRBJ1-1, with TRBD1 matching over 8 bases. Germline CDR1 SGHKS, CDR2 YYEKEE (reference sequence). The CDR3 loop spans 17 amino acids. Losses at the gene ends were 3 bases for V and 7 bases for J; bases not matched to a gene: 17. The CDR3 nucleotides are TGTGCCAGCAGCTCGAACGGAATTTTCACGGGACAGGTTGAAGCTTTCTTT. It specifies CASSSNGIFTGQVEAFF.

This clonotype was found a few times. V and J are TRBV6-5 and TRBJ1-3, with TRBD1 as a possible D gene (5 bases). The CDR3 spans 15 residues. The germline gives CDR1 MNHEY, CDR2 SVGAGI. Trimming took 2 bases from V and 2 from J, leaving 10 bases between them. The CDR3: CASSYTGTAGNTIYF. DNA of the CDR3: TGTGCCAGCAGTTACACCGGGACCGCTGGAAACACCATATATTTT.

This clonotype was observed a few times. This sequence joins TRBV7-3 and TRBJ2-3; possible D gene TRBD2, 5 bases. V was trimmed by 6 bases and J by 5 bases, leaving 12 bases between them. The CDR3 totals 13 residues. The germline V gene has CDR1 SGHTA and CDR2 FQGTGA. The CDR3 loop is CASRRVAGDTQYF. In DNA, the CDR3 is TGTGCCAGCAGACGTGTGGCGGGAGATACGCAGTATTTT.

This clonotype was seen repeatedly, ten times or more. The chain uses TRBV12-3 or TRBV12-4 and TRBJ1-4; D is uncertain. The CDR3 is 11 amino acids. V lost 8 bases and J lost 8, with 9 bases in between. CDR3 DNA: TGTGCCAGCGGCCCAGGAGAAAAACTGTTTTTT. This gives the protein CASGPGEKLFF.

This clonotype was counted ten times or more. The chain uses TRBV7-2 and TRBJ2-7, with TRBD2 as a possible D gene (6 bases). The ends were cut back, 5 bases at V and 4 bases at J, with 18 bases in the middle. There are 15 residues in the CDR3. Germline V gene data show CDR1 as SGHTA and CDR2 as FQGNSA. The CDR3 spells CASSPTPGAGYEQYF. For the CDR3, the DNA is TGTGCCAGCAGCCCTACGCCGGGAGCAGGGTACGAGCAGTACTTC.

This clonotype showed up just a few times. The chain couples TRBV6-2 or TRBV6-3 to TRBJ1-5; possibly TRBD1 for D (5 bases). V shed 4 bases and J shed 7 bases, with 8 bases lying between them. This CDR3 is built from 12 residues. The germline CDR1 and CDR2 sequences are MNHEY and SVGEGT. The DNA for the CDR3 is TGTGCCAGCAGTTGGAGGGACCAGCCCCAGCATTTT. Translating it yields CASSWRDQPQHF.

This clonotype was recorded a few times. The rearrangement joins TRBV28 to TRBJ2-5; D not certain. The CDR3 spans 14 residues. Trimming cost V 6 bases and J 1 base, with 12 bases left between them. Germline CDR1 and CDR2: MDHEN and SYDVKM. The CDR3 coding sequence is TGTGCCAGCAGATATGTGGACCGCCAAGAGACCCAGTACTTC. Protein product: CASRYVDRQETQYF.

This clonotype occurred many times. J is TRBJ2-1 and V is TRBV24-1, with D uncertain. The V end was cut by 0 bases, the J end by 12 bases, with 8 bases between. CDR3 length: 12 residues. Germline assignment: CDR1 KGHDR and CDR2 SFDVKD. CDR3 region: CATSDLSGRQFF. Written as DNA, the CDR3 is TGTGCCACCAGTGATTTGTCCGGCAGGCAGTTCTTC.

This clonotype turned up a few times. The chain uses TRBV6-5 and TRBJ2-5, with 8 bases matching TRBD1. Germline V gene data show CDR1 as MNHEY and CDR2 as SVGAGI. J gave up 4 bases and V 3 bases, and 10 bases lay outside the gene matches. This CDR3 contains 16 residues. The CDR3: CASSYSGGRSPETQYF. CDR3 DNA sequence: TGTGCCAGCAGTTATTCAGGGGGCCGCTCCCCAGAGACCCAGTACTTC.

This clonotype was seen ten or more times. V gene TRBV12-3 or TRBV12-4 combines with J gene TRBJ1-6; 7 bases map to TRBD1. The V and J ends lost 5 bases and 7 bases, in that order; junction bases with no gene match: 5. CDR3 length: 14 residues. The CDR3 coding sequence is TGTGCCAGCAGTACCGGGGACAGCAATTCACCCCTCCACTTT. It specifies CASSTGDSNSPLHF.